This TCR beta chain was sequenced during a study of blood T cell repertoires in COVID-19. Study information: Sites across the United States, Italy and Spain contributed samples from acute and convalescent COVID-19. The cDNA or gDNA used as material had been derived from T cells, B-cell-depleted T cells, or PBMCs.

Trimming shortened V by 4 bases and J by 9 bases, and 13 bases separated the two germline ends. This CDR3 has 11 residues. From germline, CDR1 is DFQATT and CDR2 SNEGSKA (reference sequence). The authors' processing: Amplification of reference gene primers provided the estimated nucleated cell counts. TCRdb's table, derived via immunoSEQ multiplex PCR, lists solely in-frame clones and lacks some. D and trimming were read from the DNA, whereas the V and J calls and clone size are those reported in that table. Of roughly 380,000 clones listed, around 91% are singletons. The source is a woman aged 40-49 years with COVID-19, enrolled during active disease. The sample comprised peripheral blood. This chain joins TRBV20-1 and TRBJ2-7, with unresolved D. The CDR3 region has the DNA TGCAGTGCTAACAGTAGATTTGGGCAGTACTTC. This translates into CSANSRFGQYF.